This is a list of T cell receptor beta chains from one sample in a study of control samples from healthy donors and cancer patients. Profiling relied on immunoSEQ multiplex PCR, and the TCRdb table lists in-frame clones only, not all of them. The table shows approximately 110,000 clones, with about 80% occurring only once. Sequenced: blood. The origin of the receptors is a woman between 45 and 60 years old in good health. Each CDR3 is given with its conserved first and last residue. Each record gives: V gene, clone size, J gene, CDR3 length, D gene, CDR3 protein, CDR3 DNA. D genes are given only for firm matches. Size is omitted from some rows. Given values are once, few, many or a class for expanded clones.

TRBV29-1	.	TRBJ1-4	11	.	CSVGRNEKLFF	TGCAGCGTTGGGAGAAATGAAAAACTGTTTTTT
TRBV24-1	.	TRBJ2-2	15	.	CATREGTNTPGSCFF	.
TRBV7-6	.	TRBJ2-1	16	TRBD2	CASSLGGGAGNQEQFF	TGTGCCAGCAGCTTAGGTGGTGGAGCGGGGAATCAGGAGCAGTTCTTC
TRBV11-2	.	TRBJ2-7	14	.	CASSGAGKIYEQYF	TGTGCCAGCAGCGGCGCCGGGAAGATCTACGAGCAGTACTTC
TRBV24-1	.	TRBJ2-2	15	.	CATSGPPRDTGELFF	TGTGCCACCAGTGGCCCGCCTCGGGACACCGGGGAGCTGTTTTTT
TRBV5-6	.	TRBJ1-1	15	TRBD1	CASAGTAFGNTEAFF	TGTGCCAGTGCCGGGACAGCTTTTGGGAACACTGAAGCTTTCTTT
TRBV9	.	TRBJ2-3	16	TRBD2	CASSVGGAGGVYTQYF	TGTGCCAGCAGCGTAGGGGGAGCGGGAGGTGTTTATACGCAGTATTTT
TRBV7-2	few	TRBJ2-2	16	.	CASSLLMGENTGELFF	TGTGCCAGCAGCTTACTGATGGGGGAGAACACCGGGGAGCTGTTTTTT
TRBV7-9	once	TRBJ1-1	15	.	CASSLARTVNTEAFF	TGTGCCAGCAGCTTAGCCAGAACAGTGAACACTGAAGCTTTCTTT
TRBV6-2/TRBV6-3	.	TRBJ2-2	17	TRBD1	CASSSFRTGSPTGELFF	TGTGCCAGCAGTTCCTTCAGGACAGGGTCTCCCACCGGGGAGCTGTTTTTT
TRBV27	.	TRBJ2-7	17	TRBD2	CASSGPGTSALGEEQYF	TGTGCCAGCAGTGGTCCCGGGACTAGCGCTCTTGGGGAAGAGCAGTACTTC
TRBV24-1	.	TRBJ2-1	14	.	CATSDRRRLGEQFF	TGTGCCACCAGTGATAGGAGGCGTCTGGGTGAGCAGTTCTTC
TRBV29-1	.	TRBJ1-1	12	.	CSVDFGSQAAFF	TGCAGCGTCGACTTTGGGAGCCAGGCAGCTTTCTTT
TRBV4-3	once	TRBJ2-1	15	.	CASSQGRTSNNEQFF	TGCGCCAGCAGCCAGGGACGGACTTCAAACAATGAGCAGTTCTTC
TRBV9	once	TRBJ2-1	15	.	CASSVGGLSYNEQFF	TGTGCCAGCAGCGTAGGGGGGCTCTCCTACAATGAGCAGTTCTTC
TRBV7-9	.	TRBJ2-3	14	.	CASSLDFSTDTQYF	TGTGCCAGCAGCTTAGATTTCTCCACAGATACGCAGTATTTT
TRBV7-6	.	TRBJ1-1	16	.	CASSYNQVGSGTEAFF	TGTGCCAGCAGCTACAACCAGGTGGGTTCTGGCACTGAAGCTTTCTTT
TRBV28	.	TRBJ1-2	16	.	CASSLWEAKANYGYTF	TGTGCCAGCAGTTTATGGGAGGCCAAGGCTAACTATGGCTACACCTTC
TRBV7-9	.	TRBJ2-7	15	TRBD2	CASSLDLAGLYEQYF	TGTGCCAGCAGCTTAGATCTAGCGGGACTCTACGAGCAGTACTTC
TRBV19	.	TRBJ1-6	15	.	CASSIVKGGDSPLHF	TGTGCCAGTAGTATAGTGAAGGGAGGGGATTCACCCCTCCACTTT
TRBV5-6	.	TRBJ1-4	18	TRBD1	CASSLLGQGLTTNEKLFF	TGTGCCAGCAGCTTATTGGGACAGGGCCTTACAACTAATGAAAAACTGTTTTTT